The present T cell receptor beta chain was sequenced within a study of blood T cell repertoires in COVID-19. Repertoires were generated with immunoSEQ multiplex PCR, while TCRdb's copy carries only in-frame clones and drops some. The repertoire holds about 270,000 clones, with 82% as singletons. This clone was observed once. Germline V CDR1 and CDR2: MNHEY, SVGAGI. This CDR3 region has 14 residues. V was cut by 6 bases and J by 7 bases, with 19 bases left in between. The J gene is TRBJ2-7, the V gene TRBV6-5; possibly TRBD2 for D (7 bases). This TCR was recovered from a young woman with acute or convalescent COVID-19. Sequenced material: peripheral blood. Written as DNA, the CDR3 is TGTGCCAGCAGGCCGGGGGCGGGAGTACTAGAGCAGTACTTC. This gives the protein CASRPGAGVLEQYF.